This T cell receptor (beta chain) was observed in a study of response to subunit inactivated influenza vaccine. CDR3 length equals 13 residues. The V and J ends lost 2 bases and 6 bases respectively, with 11 bases between them. Germline V gene lookup returns CDR1 SGHTA and CDR2 FQGNSA. TCRdb used MiXCR to reprocess the RT-PCR reads, holding one entry per CDR3 protein. The table has hundreds of thousands of distinct CDR3 sequences, roughly 20% seen once. Worth noting for this clonotype: What it binds is not known.

Whole-study results and caveats: Every seasonal influenza vaccination brings in few new T cells, the authors suggested.

This TCR came from a man over 45 who received an inactivated influenza vaccine. This chain uses TRBV7-2 with TRBJ2-7; the D is unclear. The starting material was PBMCs from blood, obtained 5 to 6 days after vaccination. The CDR3 nucleotides read TGTGCCAGCAGCTTATCTGACTTTTTCGAGCAGTACTTC. As protein: CASSLSDFFEQYF. Supplemented by reference TRBV7-2 and TRBJ2-7, the full variable domain reads GAGVSQSPSNKVTEKGKDVELRCDPISGHTALYWYRQSLGQGLEFLIYFQGNSAPDKSGLPSDRFSAERTGGSVSTLTIQRTQQEDSAVYLCASSLSDFFEQYFGPGTRLTVT.